This TCR beta chain was captured in a study of blood T cell repertoires in COVID-19 (dated by TCRdb to 2018 to 2020). In the study overall: Collaborator samples came from the United States, Italy and Spain and covered acute and convalescent phases of COVID-19. The prospective study material was composed of cDNA or gDNA derived from T cells, B-cell-depleted T cells, or PBMCs. Deeply sampled blood TCRbeta repertoires from subjects exposed to, actively infected with, or recovered from COVID-19 were included in the dataset. A freely available public database, intended as a resource for researchers studying the immune response to SARS-CoV-2, is where the repertoires were released. The samples were drawn from two sources: the first 160 participants of the ongoing ImmuneRACE study, and approximately 1,300 subjects contributed by 6 global collaborators. Sample metadata almost always included a de-identified subject ID, COVID-19 status, age in years and sex. Where available, HLA class I and class II types were obtained from metadata supplied by the sample provider rather than from assay-based typing. The study at large found these results: The amount of clinical and demographic metadata varied by source and participant and was provided uncurated.

The CDR3 measures 14 amino acids from cysteine to phenylalanine. Just the 42-base CDR3 DNA is kept, in frame starting at base 1. V and J lose 3 bases and 0 bases, and a span of 6 bases separates them. Per the germline V gene (reference sequence), SEHNR is the CDR1 and FQNEAQ is the CDR2. Participants in the prospective study were enrolled through a virtual design, were aged roughly 18 to 90 years, and lived in about two dozen United States geographic areas. In the prospective study, cohorts were assigned on the basis of participant-reported clinical history obtained from a screening survey and a study questionnaire. Recovered participants in ImmuneRACE Cohort 3 were defined by two consecutive negative NP/OP PCR tests, clearance by a healthcare professional, or resolution of symptoms. Mobile phlebotomists in the prospective study collected whole blood, serum and a nasopharyngeal or oropharyngeal swab from every participant. Over a roughly 2-month period, participants in the prospective study had the option of providing additional blood draws and questionnaires. Before DNA extraction, blood samples from the prospective study were shipped at room temperature or frozen.

A word on this clone: Its antigen specificity is not known. No much larger clone is present one base from it, and per-base qualities are unavailable.

TCRbeta CDR3 regions were amplified from genomic DNA using the immunoSEQ Assay, a bias-controlled multiplex PCR. The study's own analysis went as follows. The number of nucleated cells in each sample was estimated from the amplification of reference gene primers within the assay. To quantify the absolute abundance of each unique TCRbeta CDR3 rearrangement, sequence reads were collapsed and filtered. For each sample, productive Simpson clonality was calculated by taking the square root of Simpson's diversity index across productive rearrangements. The clones in this table, taken by TCRdb from immuneACCESS, are in-frame only. Not every clone is retained; where verified, under half of the shortfall comes from an unresolved V gene, and the cause of the rest is unknown. The DNA gave D and trimming, while V, J and clone size come from that table. This sample gives approximately 230,000 clones in total; around 89% of them show up just once. The ten largest clones take up roughly 3.7% of the sample.

Material: PBMCs or T cells enriched from blood (not recorded which). The clonotype was recovered from a woman aged 25-40 years who had recovered from COVID-19. The receptor chain draws on TRBV7-9 and TRBJ1-3; the D gene assignment is ambiguous. The DNA reads TGTGCCAGCAGCTTTATGAGCTCTGGAAACACCATATATTTT. This translates into CASSFMSSGNTIYF. The CDR3 plus the reference TRBV7-9 and TRBJ1-3 genes for the other parts give the full variable domain: DTGVSQNPRHKITKRGQNVTFRCDPISEHNRLYWYRQTLGQGPEFLTYFQNEAQLEKSRLLSDRFSAERPKGSFSTLEIQRTEQGDSAMYLCASSFMSSGNTIYFGEGSWLTVV.